This TCR beta chain emerged from a study of T-cell memory formation after mild COVID-19 (dated by TCRdb to the early 2020s). Describing the broader study: TCR sequence clusters from the two donors were largely donor specific. Longitudinal TCRalpha and TCRbeta repertoire sequencing tracked T-cell clones expanding and contracting after mild COVID-19 in two donors. Two young, previously healthy adult volunteers made up the cohort, one male and one female.

TCRdb records Illumina NovaSeq 6000 as the sequencer. Using 5'RACE with constant-segment primers, TCRalpha and TCRbeta cDNA libraries were constructed, with sample barcodes and unique molecular identifiers added in the process. Trizol reagent was used to extract RNA from every sample. The libraries were amplified in two PCR steps, and the second step added a second sample barcode and Illumina TruSeq adapters. Sequencing of libraries was performed on an Illumina NovaSeq with 2 x 150 bp paired-end reads. Turning to the authors' computational methods: Reads were demultiplexed and collapsed into UMI-guided consensus sequences with migec v1.2.7. Using mixcr v2.1.11, the UMI consensuses were aligned to TRA and TRB V and J templates and assembled into clonotypes. A clonotype was counted as expanded or contracted only when both edgeR and NoisET called the clonotype significant, with the noise models trained on biological replicates. For edgeR calls, the thresholds were a false discovery rate-adjusted p below 0.01 and a log2 fold-change of 1. PCA with hierarchical clustering of max-normalized trajectories of the 1000 most abundant clonotypes was used as exploratory dynamics analysis. Each responding clone was given a CD4 or CD8 phenotype based on the CD4+ and CD8+ repertoires, which had been sequenced separately. TCRdb reran the public reads through fastp at Q25 and MiXCR, keeping productive beta chains. For every CDR3 protein sequence, its rows merge into one entry that carries the most common genes and DNA. The V and J calls reflect TCRdb's pipeline rather than the authors' work. Here the sample has hundreds of thousands of distinct CDR3 sequences; about a sixth occur a single time. The top ten constitute more than 20% of the sample.

Ficoll-Paque density gradient centrifugation was used to isolate PBMCs. The study at large found these results: SARS-CoV-2 specificity of the second-wave clones peaking on day 37 was not confirmed. Only a couple of mild cases were covered by the study, and larger cohorts that include severe cases with pre-infection samples were considered necessary. Clones that contracted from day 15 to 85 showed balanced CD4/CD8 phenotypes, whereas a second wave of clones that expanded from day 15 to 37 leaned towards CD4+. Contracting CD4+ clones appeared mostly in the CM and EM memory subsets, whereas CD8+ clones were enriched in EMRA. Some responding clones were detected in pre-infection memory, suggesting pre-existing cross-reactive memory T cells joined the SARS-CoV-2 response.

V and J are truncated by 6 bases and 4 bases respectively, leaving an intervening sequence of 16 bases. From cysteine to phenylalanine, the CDR3 is 15 amino acids long. Left in the record is the CDR3 DNA by itself, 45 bases read in frame from the first base. This clonotype has more than one count but fewer than ten. What antigen it recognizes has not been identified. Within one base of it there is no much larger clone, and no base qualities were kept. Recombination joined TRBV12-3 or TRBV12-4 with TRBJ2-1; TRBD2 is a possible D gene, resting on 6 matching bases. The receptor comes from a young man who had mild COVID-19 (a few samples of this study predate the infection). The sample titles of this study are shuffled in the database, so cell type and time point are left out; the donor was told from shared clones. The specimen was PBMCs or a T cell subset sorted from them (not recorded which). The sequenced DNA is TGTGCCAGCAGCCGCGGCAGCGGGCATTACAATGAGCAGTTCTTC. This translates into CASSRGSGHYNEQFF.